Shown below are 20 T cell receptor beta chains from a single sample sequenced in a study of OX40 agonist ivuxolimab in advanced cancers. TCRdb's copy holds only in-frame clones and misses some; the assay was immunoSEQ multiplex PCR. This table has about 46,000 clones, roughly nine tenths appearing once. Source: CD4+ or CD8+ T cells sorted from blood, taken in a trial of the OX40 agonist ivuxolimab. The receptors originated from an adult with an advanced solid tumor such as melanoma, head and neck, liver or kidney cancer.

The rearrangement uses TRBV9 and TRBJ2-7; D call uncertain. Germline CDR1 SGDLS, CDR2 YYNGEE. This CDR3 spans 14 amino acids. Between the trimmed V and J ends, which lost 3 bases and 3 bases, there was a span of 13 bases. The CDR3 region is CASSARSELYEQYF. The DNA for the CDR3 is TGTGCCAGCAGCGCCCGATCAGAACTCTACGAGCAGTACTTC.

This clone was seen more than once but under ten times. The chain employs TRBV7-3 and TRBJ2-1; TRBD2 matches at 7 bases. CDR3 length equals 14 residues. Germline values: CDR1 SGHTA, CDR2 FQGTGA. With 3 bases clipped from V and 4 bases from J, the junction kept 3 bases outside the gene matches. CDR3 DNA sequence: TGTGCCAGCAGCTTGGGCGGGGGATACAATGAGCAGTTCTTC. It translates to CASSLGGGYNEQFF.

V is TRBV6-1 and J is TRBJ2-1; 9 positions agree with TRBD2. Germline CDR1 and CDR2: MNHNS and SASEGT. The CDR3 is 15 amino acids. V shed 6 bases, J shed 8 bases, and the junction held 11 bases outside the gene matches. In nucleotides, the CDR3 is TGTGCCAGCAGGAACTTAGCGGGAGCTAGGGATGAGCAGTTCTTC. Encoded protein: CASRNLAGARDEQFF.

The V and J genes are TRBV27 and TRBJ2-1; TRBD1 matches at 9 bases. J lost 2 bases, V lost 4 bases, and 9 bases had no gene match. The CDR3 runs to 17 residues. Germline V gene lookup returns CDR1 MNHEY and CDR2 SMNVEV (reference sequence). CDR3 region: CASSYLARQGAYNEQFF. CDR3 bases: TGTGCCAGCAGTTATTTGGCGCGACAGGGGGCCTACAATGAGCAGTTCTTC.

The V gene is TRBV7-9, the J gene TRBJ2-1; tentative D call: TRBD2 (6 bases). Germline V lookup: CDR1 SEHNR, CDR2 FQNEAQ (reference sequence). V gave up 2 bases and J gave up 6 bases, with 20 bases separating them. The CDR3 contains 17 residues. As DNA, the CDR3 is TGTGCCAGCAGCTTAATGGGTCGGACCTCGGGGGTCAATGAGCAGTTCTTC. Protein product: CASSLMGRTSGVNEQFF.

The CDR3 protein is CASSLRLAGLYEQYF. CDR3 coding DNA: TGCGCCAGCAGTCTACGACTAGCGGGACTCTACGAGCAGTACTTC. The chain employs TRBV4-3 and TRBJ2-7; TRBD2 matches 11 bases. In germline, CDR1 is LGHNA, CDR2 YSLEER. Germline trimming cut 6 bases from V and 3 bases from J; bases unmatched to any gene: 7. The CDR3 covers 15 residues.

This chain connects TRBV4-3 to TRBJ2-1; TRBD2 matches 14 bases. Germline V CDR1 and CDR2: LGHNA, YSLEER. This CDR3 has 18 residues. Trimming cost V 1 base and J 8 bases; bases outside gene matches: 10. The CDR3 nucleotides read TGCGCCAGCAGCCAAGTGGGTAGGGGGACTAGCGGGAGAGATGAGCAGTTCTTC. Amino acids: CASSQVGRGTSGRDEQFF.

This chain connects TRBV5-6 to TRBJ2-7; D is perhaps TRBD1 or TRBD2 (5 bases each). The length of the CDR3 is 14 residues. CDR1 and CDR2 from the germline V gene are SGHDT and YYEEEE. The V gene lost 4 bases and the J gene lost 1 base, with 12 bases spanning the gap. As DNA, the CDR3 is TGTGCCAGCAGCCTACCCAGGGAGTCCTACGAGCAGTACTTC. Translated, it gives CASSLPRESYEQYF.

This clone was picked up one time. The chain links TRBV19 to TRBJ2-1; no reliable D call. This CDR3 is built from 15 residues. From germline, CDR1 is LNHDA and CDR2 SQIVND (reference sequence). Trimming took off 3 bases at V and 5 bases at J, with 14 bases between the two ends. The CDR3 spells CASSISSWPNNEQFF. DNA of the CDR3: TGTGCCAGTAGTATTTCCTCGTGGCCAAACAATGAGCAGTTCTTC. The full variable domain, rest sourced from reference TRBV19 and TRBJ2-1, is DGGITQSPKYLFRKEGQNVTLSCEQNLNHDAMYWYRQDPGQGLRLIYYSQIVNDFQKGDIAEGYSVSREKKESFPLTVTSAQKNPTAFYLCASSISSWPNNEQFFGPGTRLTVL.

The chain recombines TRBV4-1 with TRBJ2-7; a weak D match, TRBD2 (6 bases). The length of the CDR3 is 16 residues. Germline V gene sequence: CDR1 MGHRA, CDR2 YSYEKL. Trimming pared 3 bases from V and 5 bases from J, leaving 20 bases between. The CDR3 sequence is CASSQFQVPSGDEQYF. The DNA of the CDR3 is TGCGCCAGCAGCCAGTTTCAGGTCCCATCGGGGGACGAGCAGTACTTC.

The DNA of the CDR3 is TGTGCCAGCACCTCTCCAGGGGGTGTAACCTACGAGCAGTACTTC. As protein: CASTSPGGVTYEQYF. This chain joins TRBV7-8 and TRBJ2-7, with 7 bases aligning to TRBD1. CDR1 SGHVS and CDR2 FQNEAQ come from the germline V gene. The CDR3 is made up of 15 amino acids. V lost 7 bases and J lost 2; bases outside the gene matches: 11.

The chain combines TRBV7-6 with TRBJ2-3; 7 nucleotides match TRBD2. The junction had 7 bases not matched to a gene; V was cut back by 1 base and J by 3 bases. The V gene's germline CDR1 is SGHVS and CDR2 FNYEAQ. The CDR3 is 16 residues long. The CDR3 here is CASSLGEAGVTDTQYF. CDR3 DNA sequence: TGTGCCAGCAGCTTAGGGGAGGCGGGAGTTACAGATACGCAGTATTTT.

This clone was seen a handful of times. The J gene is TRBJ1-6, the V gene TRBV7-9, with D uncertain. Germline loops: CDR1 SEHNR, CDR2 FQNEAQ (reference sequence). Trimming stripped 3 bases from V and 6 bases from J, with 3 bases between. The CDR3 sequence is 12 residues long. The DNA for the CDR3 is TGTGCCAGCAGCTTTCCTAATTCACCCCTCCACTTT. Amino acid sequence: CASSFPNSPLHF.

The J gene is TRBJ2-6, the V gene TRBV7-9; TRBD2 might be the D (5 bases). The CDR3 has 16 amino acids. V lost 5 bases and J 2 bases, leaving 13 bases between the germline ends. Looked up from germline, CDR1 is SEHNR and CDR2 is FQNEAQ (reference sequence). The CDR3 DNA reads as TGTGCCAGCAGCCCGCCCTTCGGGGCTGGGGCCAACGTCCTGACTTTC. The encoded protein is CASSPPFGAGANVLTF.

There are a few counts of this clone. The chain employs TRBV5-5 and TRBJ2-3; 10 nucleotides agree with TRBD1. The J segment lost 2 bases and the V segment lost 3 bases, leaving 12 bases of the junction unmatched. The germline CDR1 and CDR2 sequences are SGHKS and YYEKEE (reference sequence). The CDR3 loop spans 18 amino acids. DNA for the CDR3: TGTGCCAGCAGCTGTGACGACCCGGGACAGGGGTTCACAGATACGCAGTATTTT. It is translated as CASSCDDPGQGFTDTQYF.

This clone was seen more than once but under ten times. This chain links TRBV2 with TRBJ2-7; D is perhaps TRBD1 or TRBD2 (5 bases each). Trimming cost V 6 bases and J 5 bases, with 8 bases left between them. Germline V gene data show CDR1 as SNHLY and CDR2 as FYNNEI. The CDR3 runs to 11 residues. As DNA, the CDR3 is TGTGCCAGCAGCGGGGACGACGAGCAGTACGTC. Protein sequence: CASSGDDEQYV.

V usage is TRBV6-4 and J usage is TRBJ2-6; 11 nucleotides match TRBD1. CDR1 is MRHNA and CDR2 is SNTAGT in the germline V gene. The CDR3 is 17 amino acids. J lost 0 bases, V lost 4 bases, and 2 bases had no gene match. DNA of the CDR3: TGTGCCAGCAGTGCCGGGACAGGGGGCTCTGGGGCCAACGTCCTGACTTTC. As protein: CASSAGTGGSGANVLTF.

The chain links TRBV14 to TRBJ1-3; D unresolved. Germline values: CDR1 SGHDN, CDR2 FVKESK. The V end lost 4 bases, the J end lost 0 bases, and 7 bases lay between the germline ends. The length of the CDR3 is 14 residues. CDR3 DNA: TGTGCCAGCAGCCCACTGTCCTCTGGAAACACCATATATTTT. It is translated as CASSPLSSGNTIYF.

This rearrangement joins TRBV9 to TRBJ1-3; perhaps TRBD1 as D (5 bases). Per the germline V gene, CDR1 is SGDLS and CDR2 is YYNGEE. V was trimmed by 0 bases and J by 2 bases, leaving 12 bases between them. The CDR3 totals 16 residues. The CDR3 spells CASSVAGRGAGNTIYF. CDR3 coding DNA: TGTGCCAGCAGCGTAGCCGGTAGGGGTGCTGGAAACACCATATATTTT.

This clone has only one observation. The V call is TRBV28, the J call TRBJ1-2; 7 bases are shared with TRBD1. Germline CDR1 MDHEN, CDR2 SYDVKM. There are 16 residues in the CDR3. The ends lost 5 bases at V and 1 base at J; junction bases unmatched: 10. The CDR3: CASSNTGTDFNYGYTF. CDR3 coding DNA: TGTGCCAGCAGTAATACCGGGACAGACTTTAACTATGGCTACACCTTC.